Listed here are 17 T cell receptor beta chains from one sample, sequenced in a study of shared clonotypes between healthy human individuals. Generated by immunoSEQ multiplex PCR, the TCRdb table keeps only in-frame clones and is missing some. Here the sample spans around 440,000 clones, 75% to 80% being singletons. Input material: PBMCs. These receptors originate from a woman aged 40 to 55 in good health. Some clones in this sample may be carry-over from other donors' samples.

Ten or more counts support this clone. The rearrangement links TRBV28 to TRBJ1-1, with D tentatively TRBD1 (6 bases). The CDR3 extends over 12 amino acids. V was cut by 6 bases and J by 4 bases, with 9 bases left in between. Germline V gene data show CDR1 as MDHEN and CDR2 as SYDVKM. CDR3 amino acids: CASRLGGTEAFF. Written as DNA, the CDR3 is TGTGCCAGCAGGTTAGGGGGCACTGAAGCTTTCTTT.

The genes are TRBV9 and TRBJ1-1, with a tentative D call TRBD1 (5 bases). Germline V lookup: CDR1 SGDLS, CDR2 YYNGEE. The CDR3 spans 18 residues. V lost 3 bases and J lost 1, with 22 bases in between. The CDR3: CASSGGEIGATRNTEAFF. The CDR3 region has the DNA TGTGCCAGCAGCGGAGGGGAAATTGGCGCAACGAGGAACACTGAAGCTTTCTTT.

The V and J genes are TRBV10-1 and TRBJ2-3, with D maybe TRBD2 (6 bases). The CDR3 is 18 residues long. V was trimmed by 2 bases and J by 6 bases, leaving 24 bases between them. The germline CDR1 and CDR2 sequences are WNHNN and SYGVQD (reference sequence). The CDR3 DNA follows: TGCGCCAGCAGTGAGCCCAAGGGAGGCCTAGGGTCGAGGGATACGCAGTATTTT. It codes for CASSEPKGGLGSRDTQYF.

This chain uses TRBV27 with TRBJ1-2; TRBD1 is a possible D gene (5 bases). The CDR3 is made up of 13 amino acids. Germline CDR1 and CDR2: MNHEY and SMNVEV (reference sequence). Trimming stripped 6 bases from V and 3 bases from J, with 11 bases between. CDR3 DNA: TGTGCCAGCAGACGCGACAGCCACTATGGCTACACCTTC. It is translated as CASRRDSHYGYTF.

This chain links TRBV28 with TRBJ2-7, with TRBD1 identical over 9 bases. The ends lost 2 bases at V and 5 bases at J; junction bases unmatched: 7. The CDR3 totals 15 residues. Germline CDR1 and CDR2: MDHEN and SYDVKM. Here the CDR3 reads CASSLPGTGSNEQYF. The CDR3 coding sequence is TGTGCCAGCAGTTTACCCGGGACAGGGTCCAACGAGCAGTACTTC.

The chain uses TRBV7-8 and TRBJ1-2; D perhaps matches TRBD1 (5 bases). V lost 1 base to trimming and J lost 3 bases, with 24 bases between them. CDR3 length: 19 residues. In germline, CDR1 is SGHVS, CDR2 FQNEAQ. The CDR3 nucleotides read TGTGCCAGCAGCTTAGTGGTGGGTGGGGGAGTTGGGGCTGACTATGGCTACACCTTC. It codes for CASSLVVGGGVGADYGYTF.

The chain recombines TRBV10-3 with TRBJ2-3, with 13 bases matching TRBD2. V gave up 0 bases and J gave up 1 base; unmatched junction bases: 10. CDR1 is ENHRY, CDR2 SYGVKD, per germline. This CDR3 comprises 20 residues. Here the CDR3 reads CAISESSRGLAGVGTDTQYF. The DNA of the CDR3 is TGTGCCATCAGTGAGTCAAGCAGAGGACTAGCGGGAGTGGGCACAGATACGCAGTATTTT.

This clone has only one observation. This CDR3 is CASSLAGVPSSYNEQFF. The CDR3 region has the DNA TGTGCCAGCAGCTTAGCGGGTGTTCCCAGCTCCTACAATGAGCAGTTCTTC. The genes are TRBV7-9 and TRBJ2-1; D remains ambiguous. The CDR3 runs 17 residues. Trimming removed 0 bases from V and 0 bases from J, with 12 bases in between. Germline V gene lookup returns CDR1 SEHNR and CDR2 FQNEAQ (reference sequence). Together with reference TRBV7-9 and TRBJ2-1, the CDR3 gives the full variable domain: DTGVSQNPRHKITKRGQNVTFRCDPISEHNRLYWYRQTLGQGPEFLTYFQNEAQLEKSRLLSDRFSAERPKGSFSTLEIQRTEQGDSAMYLCASSLAGVPSSYNEQFFGPGTRLTVL.

J is TRBJ2-7 and V is TRBV4-3; D may correspond to TRBD1 or TRBD2 (5 bases each). V dropped 0 bases and J dropped 4 bases, with 13 bases sitting between them. The CDR3 is made up of 15 amino acids. The germline gives CDR1 LGHNA, CDR2 YSLEER. CDR3 DNA sequence: TGCGCCAGCAGCCAAGATACCGGGACGGGGTACGAGCAGTACTTC. It codes for CASSQDTGTGYEQYF.

As concerns this clone: A much larger clone is a single base away; this may be a read error. This chain joins TRBV6-5 and TRBJ2-7, with 9 bases matching TRBD1. The CDR3 is made up of 13 amino acids. Unmatched junction bases numbered 5, after V lost 5 bases and J lost 6 bases. Germline V gene data show CDR1 as MNHEY and CDR2 as SVGAGI. The CDR3: CASSPQGACEQYF. DNA for the CDR3: TGTGCCAGCAGTCCACAGGGGGCTTGCGAGCAGTACTTC.

The V gene is TRBV7-9, the J gene TRBJ2-3; 9 bases line up with TRBD1. This CDR3 comprises 15 residues. J lost 2 bases, V lost 5 bases, and 5 bases had no gene match. The germline V gene encodes CDR1 SEHNR and CDR2 FQNEAQ (reference sequence). The CDR3 coding sequence is TGTGCCAGCAGCATGAAACAGGGGGCCACAGATACGCAGTATTTT. This sequence encodes CASSMKQGATDTQYF.

The chain carries TRBV7-9 and TRBJ1-1, with D hard to call. Trimming pared 5 bases from V and 1 base from J, leaving 8 bases between. Germline V gene data show CDR1 as SEHNR and CDR2 as FQNEAQ (reference sequence). The CDR3 extends over 13 amino acids. The CDR3 here is CASSLTTNTEAFF. The CDR3 region has the DNA TGTGCCAGCAGCCTTACAACGAACACTGAAGCTTTCTTT.

Of note for this clone: Since a far larger clone is one base different, this is likely a read error. The CDR3 sequence is CASSRSGGLSYEQYF. In DNA, the CDR3 is TGTGCCAGCAGTCGTAGCGGGGGTCTCTCCTACGAGCAGTACTTC. The gene calls are TRBV28 and TRBJ2-7; 9 nucleotides agree with TRBD2. The CDR3 covers 15 residues. V dropped 5 bases and J dropped 0; count of bases not matched to a gene: 5. CDR1 and CDR2 from the germline V gene are MDHEN and SYDVKM.

This clone has a handful of counts. Other nucleotide sequences from this sample produce the same CDR3. In DNA form, the CDR3 reads TGTGCCTGGAGTGTGCAGGGAAATCAGCCCCAGCATTTT. Translation gives CAWSVQGNQPQHF. The chain recombines TRBV30 with TRBJ1-5; D perhaps matches TRBD1 (5 bases). Looked up from germline, CDR1 is GTSNPN and CDR2 is SVGIG (reference sequence). V was shortened by 0 bases and J by 4 bases, with 7 bases between the two germline ends. There are 13 residues in the CDR3.

The gene calls are TRBV28 and TRBJ1-4; 9 bases align to TRBD1. Germline CDR1 is MDHEN and CDR2 is SYDVKM. Trimming cost V 6 bases and J 2 bases; bases outside gene matches: 16. The CDR3 sequence is 19 residues long. This CDR3 reads CASSGVTGGIIVTNEKLFF. The CDR3 nucleotides are TGTGCCAGCAGCGGAGTGACAGGGGGGATAATAGTGACTAATGAAAAACTGTTTTTT.

The rearrangement links TRBV30 to TRBJ1-2; tentatively, D is TRBD1 (6 bases). V was cut by 2 bases and J by 7 bases, with 11 bases left in between. This CDR3 contains 12 residues. Germline CDR1 is GTSNPN and CDR2 is SVGIG (reference sequence). In DNA form, the CDR3 reads TGTGCCTGGAGTCGTATCAGGGGTGGCTACACCTTC. The encoded protein is CAWSRIRGGYTF.

The chain has TRBV5-4 and TRBJ2-7; D is unresolved. Looked up from germline, CDR1 is SGHNT and CDR2 is YYREEE (reference sequence). The V end was cut by 0 bases, the J end by 2 bases, with 9 bases between. This CDR3 contains 14 residues. Here the CDR3 DNA reads TGTGCCAGCAGCTTGGGAAGCGAACCCTACGAGCAGTACTTC. Its translation: CASSLGSEPYEQYF.